This TCR beta chain was identified during a study of OX40 agonist ivuxolimab in advanced cancers. Study as a whole: The diagnoses of dose-escalation patients were hepatocellular carcinoma, melanoma, renal cell or head and neck cancer. A history of anti-PD-1, anti-PD-L1 or anti-CTLA-4 therapy was acceptable, and over 35% had some.

This clone was detected only a few times. Antigen specificity is unknown. Trimming stripped 6 bases from V and 3 bases from J, with 17 bases between. From germline, CDR1 is SGHVS and CDR2 FQNEAQ. The CDR3 spans 15 residues. Study results and caveats: On average, a greater number of expanded clones characterised CD8+ T cells relative to CD4+.

TCRdb's table, derived via immunoSEQ multiplex PCR, lists solely in-frame clones and lacks some. The data contain roughly 41,000 clones, approximately 80% of them seen just once; the ten biggest clones take up about 1.8%. This receptor was obtained from an adult with an advanced solid tumor such as melanoma, head and neck, liver or kidney cancer. Source: CD4+ or CD8+ T cells sorted from blood, taken in a trial of the OX40 agonist ivuxolimab. The gene calls are TRBV7-8 and TRBJ1-2, with D uncertain. Written as DNA, the CDR3 is TGTGCCAGCAGTTCTATTCAGGCCGCCGACTATGGCTACACCTTC. Protein sequence: CASSSIQAADYGYTF.